The rows below give T cell receptor beta chains drawn from one sample of a study of cytomegalovirus exposure and HLA in healthy donors. Data came from immunoSEQ multiplex PCR; TCRdb stores just in-frame clones and leaves some out. The data hold approximately 140,000 clones, with roughly four fifths observed a single time. Sequences were obtained from PBMCs. The receptors were gathered from a male donor in good health and CMV-seronegative. The CDR3 runs from the conserved cysteine through the conserved F or W. D genes are given only for firm matches. Only part of the rows carry a size: once, few, many, or a class if the clone is expanded.

j_gene | v_gene | d_gene | abundance | CDR3aa | CDR3nt
TRBJ2-1 | TRBV4-1 | TRBD2 | NA | CASRAGGPSNEQFF | TGCGCCAGCAGGGCGGGAGGGCCGTCCAATGAGCAGTTCTTC
TRBJ2-3 | TRBV6-4 | TRBD2 | NA | CASKGLAGSTDTQYF | TGTGCCAGCAAAGGACTAGCGGGTAGCACAGATACGCAGTATTTT
TRBJ1-1 | TRBV11-2 | NA | few | CASSLEAGHMNTEAFF | TGTGCCAGCAGCTTAGAGGCAGGCCACATGAACACTGAAGCTTTCTTT
TRBJ1-1 | TRBV5-4 | TRBD1 | NA | CASSWGGGGVTEAFF | TGTGCCAGCAGCTGGGGCGGAGGGGGCGTCACTGAAGCTTTCTTT
TRBJ2-2 | TRBV19 | NA | NA | CASSIRVNTGELFF | TGTGCCAGTAGTATCCGAGTTAACACCGGGGAGCTGTTTTTT
TRBJ2-2 | TRBV30 | NA | NA | CAWRAFGGNTGELFF | TGTGCCTGGAGAGCCTTCGGGGGGAACACCGGGGAGCTGTTTTTT
TRBJ2-7 | TRBV6-6 | NA | NA | CASSYSQTVEQYF | TGTGCCAGCAGTTACTCGCAAACTGTCGAGCAGTACTTC
TRBJ2-5 | TRBV7-8 | NA | NA | CASSLEAQGRETQYF | TGTGCCAGCAGCTTAGAAGCACAGGGCCGGGAGACCCAGTACTTC
TRBJ1-1 | TRBV19 | NA | NA | CASSIGGGRGAFF | TGTGCCAGTAGTATCGGGGGGGGACGAGGGGCTTTCTTT
TRBJ2-5 | TRBV5-4 | NA | NA | CASSRGQPETQYF | TGTGCCAGCAGCCGCGGGCAGCCGGAGACCCAGTACTTC
TRBJ2-7 | TRBV5-1 | TRBD1 | NA | CASSLLGGNEQYF | TGCGCCAGCAGCTTGTTAGGGGGCAACGAGCAGTACTTC